This TCR beta chain was sequenced in a study of T cell repertoires in cytomegalovirus infection. This clonotype was counted at least ten times. The CDR3 consists of 16 residues. Per germline, CDR1 SEHNR and CDR2 FQNEAQ (reference sequence). V shed 4 bases and J shed 4 bases, with 16 bases lying between them. Each CDR3 protein gets one entry after TCRdb re-called the reads with MiXCR. The table records 110,000 to 150,000 distinct CDR3 sequences, 5% to 6.5% of them present only once. The chain has TRBV7-9 and TRBJ1-4; D not resolved. This TCR was sampled from a human donor in good health (CMV status not recorded). Some clones in this sample may be carry-over from other donors' samples. Material: PBMCs. The DNA of the CDR3 is TGTGCCAGCAGCTACCCTCTTGCGTCCAGTAATGAAAAACTGTTTTTT. The encoded protein is CASSYPLASSNEKLFF.